This T cell receptor (beta chain) was identified in a study of OX40 agonist ivuxolimab in advanced cancers. Study-level information: Every 2 weeks, ivuxolimab was infused into the patients intravenously at between 0.01 and 10 mg/kg. Study-level results: Relatively little clonal expansion, among the lowest observed, appeared in partial responders at 0.1-3.0 mg/kg. The study observed clonal expansion of CD4+ and CD8+ blood T cells by week 6 at 0.1 to 3.0 mg/kg.

Using immunoSEQ multiplex PCR, the repertoire was profiled, and TCRdb retains in-frame clones only, with some absent. This table has more than 75,000 clones, approximately 90% appearing once. This clone appeared a single time. What it binds is unknown. Sequenced material: CD4+ or CD8+ T cells sorted from blood, taken in a trial of the OX40 agonist ivuxolimab. The TCR originated in an adult with an advanced solid tumor such as melanoma, head and neck, liver or kidney cancer.

The CDR3 DNA reads as TGTGCCAGCAGTACATCCGGGGCCCCCTACGAGCAGTACTTC. Translated, it gives CASSTSGAPYEQYF. The chain is built from TRBV6-5 and TRBJ2-7; TRBD1 or TRBD2 may be the D gene (5 bases each). The germline gives CDR1 MNHEY, CDR2 SVGAGI. The CDR3 consists of 14 residues. The ends were cut back, 5 bases at V and 2 bases at J, with 13 bases in the middle.